This TCR beta chain was captured in a study of blood T cell repertoires in COVID-19. Study overall: Sources were T cells, B-cell-depleted T cells, or PBMCs; the material itself was cDNA or gDNA.

Study processing details: Estimation of nucleated cell counts relied on the amplification of reference gene primers. Clones were read by immunoSEQ multiplex PCR, and TCRdb kept only the in-frame ones, dropping some. V, J and clone size reflect that table, while D and trimming were determined from the DNA. In the table there are over 70,000 clones, roughly 76% of which are singletons. Trimming removed 2 bases from V and 1 base from J, with 9 bases in between. The CDR3 is 14 amino acids. CDR1 is SNHLY and CDR2 is FYNNEI in the germline V gene. Sequencing was carried out using peripheral blood. This clonotype originated in a man in his 70s with active or convalescent COVID-19. The chain links TRBV2 to TRBJ2-7; tentative D call: TRBD1 (6 bases). CDR3 bases: TGTGCCAGCAGTGAATACAGGGTGTCCTACGAGCAGTACTTC. It codes for CASSEYRVSYEQYF. Complete variable domain (other parts from reference TRBV2 and TRBJ2-7): EPEVTQTPSHQVTQMGQEVILRCVPISNHLYFYWYRQILGQKVEFLVSFYNNEISEKSEIFDDQFSVERPDGSNFTLKIRSTKLEDSAMYFCASSEYRVSYEQYFGPGTRLTVT.